The entry that follows covers one TCR beta chain sequence. These data are taken from a study of blood T cell repertoires in COVID-19. Germline V lookup: CDR1 SGHNT, CDR2 YYREEE (reference sequence). V was cut by 4 bases and J by 4 bases, with 21 bases left in between. The CDR3 loop spans 16 amino acids. The repertoire was sequenced with immunoSEQ multiplex PCR; TCRdb's copy has only in-frame clones and lacks some. The table records roughly 200,000 clones, around 90% of them present only once. The V call is TRBV5-4, the J call TRBJ2-7; D may be TRBD1 (5 bases). What was sequenced was peripheral blood. The receptor comes from a man in his 60s with active or convalescent COVID-19. DNA for the CDR3: TGTGCCAGCAGCCCGCCACCGACAGACAGTCTATACGAGCAGTACTTC. Translation: CASSPPPTDSLYEQYF.